This T cell receptor beta chain was recorded in a study of blood T cell repertoires in COVID-19. Overall study context: Sample material is recorded as cDNA or gDNA derived from T cells, B-cell-depleted T cells, or PBMCs.

Data came from immunoSEQ multiplex PCR; TCRdb stores just in-frame clones and leaves some out. This sample has approximately 65,000 clones, with about nine tenths found just once. CDR3 size: 18 residues. The V gene end was trimmed by 6 bases and the J gene end by 0 bases; junction bases not matched to a gene: 12. Germline V gene data show CDR1 as ENHRY and CDR2 as SYGVKD. The sample taken for sequencing was peripheral blood. V is TRBV10-3 and J is TRBJ2-1; 9 nucleotides match TRBD2. This receptor was identified in a young woman with acute or convalescent COVID-19. CDR3 sequence (DNA): TGTGCCATCAGCCCGGGACTAGCAGTAGAGAGCTCCTACAATGAGCAGTTCTTC. As protein: CAISPGLAVESSYNEQFF.